This TCR beta chain was recorded in a study of beta chain features in type 1 diabetes. It was via CD45RO/CCR7/CD25/CD127/CD95/CD27 that CD4+ naive, central memory, regulatory and stem cell-like memory cells were sorted. As every portion of the isolated RNA was reverse transcribed, the sequencing read expressed TCRB transcripts. Sequencing used immunoSEQ multiplex PCR; TCRdb keeps in-frame clones, though not all of them. This repertoire shows approximately 330,000 clones, 9.5% to 12% found once; its top ten account for 0.015% to 0.02%. In this sample, this clone turned up a few times. CDR3 length: 16 amino acids. Germline V CDR1 and CDR2: SEHNR, FQNEAQ (reference sequence). Trimming took off 2 bases at V and 12 bases at J, with 23 bases between the two ends.

The V and J genes are TRBV7-9 and TRBJ2-1; TRBD2 might be the D (6 bases). The receptor was derived from a woman aged 25 to 39 in good health. The specimen was naive CD4+ T cells from blood. The CDR3 loop is CASSLPRGPILGVQFF. Here the CDR3 DNA reads TGTGCCAGCAGCTTACCGCGGGGACCCATACTTGGTGTGCAGTTCTTC.